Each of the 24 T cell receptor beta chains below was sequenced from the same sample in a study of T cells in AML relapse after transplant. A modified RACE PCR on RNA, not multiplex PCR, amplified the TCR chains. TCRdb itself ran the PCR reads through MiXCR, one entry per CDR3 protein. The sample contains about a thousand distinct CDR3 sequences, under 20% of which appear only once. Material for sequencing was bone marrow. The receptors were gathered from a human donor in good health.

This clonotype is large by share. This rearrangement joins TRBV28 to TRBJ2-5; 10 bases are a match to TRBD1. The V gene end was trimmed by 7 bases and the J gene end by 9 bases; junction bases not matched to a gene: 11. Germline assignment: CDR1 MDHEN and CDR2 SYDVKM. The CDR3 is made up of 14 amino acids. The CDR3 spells CASTGQGTQFSQYF. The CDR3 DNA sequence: TGTGCCAGCACGGGACAGGGGACACAGTTTTCCCAGTACTTC.

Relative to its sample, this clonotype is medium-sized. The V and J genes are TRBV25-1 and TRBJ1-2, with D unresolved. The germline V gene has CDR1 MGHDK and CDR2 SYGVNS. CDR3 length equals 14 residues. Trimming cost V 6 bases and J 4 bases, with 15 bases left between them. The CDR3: CASRGSWESYGYTF. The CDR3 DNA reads TGTGCCAGCAGGGGGAGTTGGGAAAGCTATGGCTACACCTTC.

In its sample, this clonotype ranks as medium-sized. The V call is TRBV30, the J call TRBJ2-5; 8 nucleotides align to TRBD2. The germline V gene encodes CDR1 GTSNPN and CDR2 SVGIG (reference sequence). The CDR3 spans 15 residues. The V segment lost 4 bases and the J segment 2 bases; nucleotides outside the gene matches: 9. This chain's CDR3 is CAWNAGGPWQETQYF. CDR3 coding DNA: TGTGCCTGGAACGCGGGGGGCCCGTGGCAAGAGACCCAGTACTTC. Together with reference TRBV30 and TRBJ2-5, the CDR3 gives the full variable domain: SQTIHQWPATLVQPVGSPLSLECTVEGTSNPNLYWYRQAAGRGLQLLFYSVGIGQISSEVPQNLSASRPQDRQFILSSKKLLLSDSGFYLCAWNAGGPWQETQYFGPGTRLLVL.

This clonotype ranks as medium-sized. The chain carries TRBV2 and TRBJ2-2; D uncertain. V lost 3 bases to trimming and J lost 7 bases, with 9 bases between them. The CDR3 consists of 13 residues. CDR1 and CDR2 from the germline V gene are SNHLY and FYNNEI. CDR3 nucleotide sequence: TGTGCCAGCAGTGATACCCCACTCGGGGAGCTGTTTTTT. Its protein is CASSDTPLGELFF.

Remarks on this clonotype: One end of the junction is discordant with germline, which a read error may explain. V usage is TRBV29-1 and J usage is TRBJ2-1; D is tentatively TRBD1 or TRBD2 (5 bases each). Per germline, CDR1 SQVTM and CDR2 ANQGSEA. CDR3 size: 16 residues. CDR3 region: CSVVGTTDSNYNEQFF. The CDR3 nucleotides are TGTAGCGTTGTTGGCACGACAGACTCTAATTACAATGAGCAGTTCTTC.

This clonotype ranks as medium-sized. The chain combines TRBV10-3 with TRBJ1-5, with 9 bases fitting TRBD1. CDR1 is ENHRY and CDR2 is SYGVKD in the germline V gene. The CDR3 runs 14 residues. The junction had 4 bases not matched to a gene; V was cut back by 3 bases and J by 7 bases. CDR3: CAISDDRGRQPQHF. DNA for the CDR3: TGTGCCATCAGTGATGACAGGGGGAGGCAGCCCCAGCATTTT.

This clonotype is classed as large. This CDR3 reads CASSLATGTGGSEQYF. CDR3 DNA sequence: TGTGCCAGCAGCTTAGCGACCGGGACAGGGGGCAGCGAGCAGTACTTC. This sequence joins TRBV7-9 and TRBJ2-7; 12 bases fit TRBD1. CDR1 is SEHNR, CDR2 FQNEAQ, per germline (reference sequence). After removal of 0 bases from V and 6 bases from J, the junction contained 6 bases not matched to a gene. The CDR3 contains 16 residues.

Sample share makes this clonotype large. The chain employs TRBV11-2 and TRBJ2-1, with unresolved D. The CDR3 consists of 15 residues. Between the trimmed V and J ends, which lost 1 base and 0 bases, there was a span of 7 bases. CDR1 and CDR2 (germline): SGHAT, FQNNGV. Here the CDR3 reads CASSLAPSSYNEQFF. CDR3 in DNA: TGTGCCAGCAGCTTAGCGCCGAGCTCCTACAATGAGCAGTTCTTC.

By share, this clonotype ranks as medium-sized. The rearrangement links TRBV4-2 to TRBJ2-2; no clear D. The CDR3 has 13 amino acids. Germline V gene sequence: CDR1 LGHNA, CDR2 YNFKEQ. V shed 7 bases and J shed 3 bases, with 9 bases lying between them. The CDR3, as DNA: TGTGCCAGCAAACATCGGGACACCGGGGAGCTGTTTTTT. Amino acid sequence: CASKHRDTGELFF.

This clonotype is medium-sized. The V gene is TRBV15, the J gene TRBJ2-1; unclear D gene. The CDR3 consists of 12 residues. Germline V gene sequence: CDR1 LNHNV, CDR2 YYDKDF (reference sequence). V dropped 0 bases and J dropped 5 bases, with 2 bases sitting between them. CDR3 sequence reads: CATSRDNNEQFF. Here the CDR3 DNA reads TGTGCCACCAGCAGAGACAACAATGAGCAGTTCTTC.

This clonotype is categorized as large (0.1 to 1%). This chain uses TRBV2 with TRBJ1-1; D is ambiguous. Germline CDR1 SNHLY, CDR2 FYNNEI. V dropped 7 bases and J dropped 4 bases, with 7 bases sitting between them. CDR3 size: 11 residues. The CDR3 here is CASMMLTEAFF. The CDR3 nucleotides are TGTGCCAGCATGATGCTCACTGAAGCTTTCTTT.

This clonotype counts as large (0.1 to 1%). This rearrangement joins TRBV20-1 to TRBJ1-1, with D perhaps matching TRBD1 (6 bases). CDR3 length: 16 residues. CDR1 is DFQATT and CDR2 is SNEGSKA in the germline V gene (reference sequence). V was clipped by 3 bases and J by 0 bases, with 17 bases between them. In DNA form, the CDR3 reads TGCAGTGCTAGGGATCGGACAGCCCAAATGAACACTGAAGCTTTCTTT. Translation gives CSARDRTAQMNTEAFF.

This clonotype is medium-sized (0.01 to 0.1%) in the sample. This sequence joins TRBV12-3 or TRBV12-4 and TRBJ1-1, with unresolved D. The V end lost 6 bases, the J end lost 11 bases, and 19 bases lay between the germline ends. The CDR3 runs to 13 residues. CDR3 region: CASSESHRGEAFF. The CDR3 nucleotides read TGTGCCAGCAGCGAATCCCACCGGGGAGAGGCTTTCTTT.

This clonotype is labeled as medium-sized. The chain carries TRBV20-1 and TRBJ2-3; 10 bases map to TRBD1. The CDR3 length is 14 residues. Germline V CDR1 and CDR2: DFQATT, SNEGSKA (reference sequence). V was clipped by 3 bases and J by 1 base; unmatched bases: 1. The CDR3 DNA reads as TGCAGTGCTAGGGGGACAGGGGGCACAGATACGCAGTATTTT. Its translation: CSARGTGGTDTQYF.

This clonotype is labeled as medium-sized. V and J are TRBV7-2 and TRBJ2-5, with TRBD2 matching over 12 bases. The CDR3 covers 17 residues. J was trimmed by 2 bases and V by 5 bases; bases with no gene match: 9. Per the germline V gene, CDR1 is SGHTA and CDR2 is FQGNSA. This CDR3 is CASSLVGLAGGQETQYF. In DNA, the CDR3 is TGTGCCAGCAGCCTCGTAGGGCTAGCGGGAGGGCAAGAGACCCAGTACTTC.

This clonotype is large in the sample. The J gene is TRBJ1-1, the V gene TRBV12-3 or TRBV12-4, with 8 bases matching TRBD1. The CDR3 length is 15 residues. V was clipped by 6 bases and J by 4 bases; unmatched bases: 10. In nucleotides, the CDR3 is TGTGCCAGCAGCTTGACGACAGGGGAGAGCACTGAAGCTTTCTTT. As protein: CASSLTTGESTEAFF.

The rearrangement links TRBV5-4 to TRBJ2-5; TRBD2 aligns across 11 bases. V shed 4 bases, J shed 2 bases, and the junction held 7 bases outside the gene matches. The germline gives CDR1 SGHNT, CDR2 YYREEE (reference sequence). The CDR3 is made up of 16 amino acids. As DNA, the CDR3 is TGTGCCAGCAGCCTCGATAGCGGGAGGGGACAAGAGACCCAGTACTTC. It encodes CASSLDSGRGQETQYF.

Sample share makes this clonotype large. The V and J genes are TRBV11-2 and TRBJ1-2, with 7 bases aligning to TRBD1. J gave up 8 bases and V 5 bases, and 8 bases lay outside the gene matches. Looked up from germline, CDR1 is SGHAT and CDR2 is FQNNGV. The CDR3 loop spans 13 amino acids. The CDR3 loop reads CASSPDRVWGYTF. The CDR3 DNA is TGTGCCAGCAGCCCAGACAGGGTCTGGGGCTACACCTTC.

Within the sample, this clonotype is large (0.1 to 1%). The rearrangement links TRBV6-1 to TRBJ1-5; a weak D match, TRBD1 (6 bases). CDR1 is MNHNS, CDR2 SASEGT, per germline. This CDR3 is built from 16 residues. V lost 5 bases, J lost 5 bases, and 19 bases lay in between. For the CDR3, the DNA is TGTGCCAGCAGTAGGGGAGGGGGGGTGGGCGATCAGCCCCAGCATTTT. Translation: CASSRGGGVGDQPQHF.

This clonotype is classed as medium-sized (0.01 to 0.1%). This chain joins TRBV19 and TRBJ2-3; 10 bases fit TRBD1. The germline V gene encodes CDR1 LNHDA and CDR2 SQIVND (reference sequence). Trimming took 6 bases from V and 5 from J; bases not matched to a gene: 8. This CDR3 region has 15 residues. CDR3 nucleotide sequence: TGTGCCAGTAGCCCGGGACAGGGGCAAAGAGATACGCAGTATTTT. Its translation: CASSPGQGQRDTQYF. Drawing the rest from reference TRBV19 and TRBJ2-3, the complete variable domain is DGGITQSPKYLFRKEGQNVTLSCEQNLNHDAMYWYRQDPGQGLRLIYYSQIVNDFQKGDIAEGYSVSREKKESFPLTVTSAQKNPTAFYLCASSPGQGQRDTQYFGPGTRLTVL.

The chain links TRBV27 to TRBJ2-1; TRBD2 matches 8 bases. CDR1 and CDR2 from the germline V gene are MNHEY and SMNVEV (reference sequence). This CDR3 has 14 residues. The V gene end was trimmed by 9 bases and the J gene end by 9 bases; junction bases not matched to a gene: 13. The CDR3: CASSSGGGGVEQFF. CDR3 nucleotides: TGTGCCAGTAGCTCCGGGGGGGGGGGGGTTGAGCAGTTCTTC.

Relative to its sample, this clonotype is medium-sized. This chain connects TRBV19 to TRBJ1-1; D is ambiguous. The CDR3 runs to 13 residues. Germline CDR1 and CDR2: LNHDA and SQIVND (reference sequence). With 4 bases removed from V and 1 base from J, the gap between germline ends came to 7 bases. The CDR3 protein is CASSTSTNTEAFF. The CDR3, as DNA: TGTGCCAGTAGTACTAGCACGAACACTGAAGCTTTCTTT. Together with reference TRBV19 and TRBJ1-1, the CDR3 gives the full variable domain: DGGITQSPKYLFRKEGQNVTLSCEQNLNHDAMYWYRQDPGQGLRLIYYSQIVNDFQKGDIAEGYSVSREKKESFPLTVTSAQKNPTAFYLCASSTSTNTEAFFGQGTRLTVV.

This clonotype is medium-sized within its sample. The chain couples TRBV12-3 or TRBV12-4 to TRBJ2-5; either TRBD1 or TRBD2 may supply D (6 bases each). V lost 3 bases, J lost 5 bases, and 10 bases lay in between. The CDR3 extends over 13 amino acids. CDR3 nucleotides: TGTGCCAGCAGTTTTAGGGGGGTGGAGACCCAGTACTTC. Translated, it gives CASSFRGVETQYF.

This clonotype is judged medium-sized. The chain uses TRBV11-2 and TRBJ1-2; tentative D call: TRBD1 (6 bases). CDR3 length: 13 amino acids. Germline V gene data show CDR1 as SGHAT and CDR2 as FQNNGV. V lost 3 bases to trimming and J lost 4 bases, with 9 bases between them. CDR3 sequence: CASSLGAGYGYTF. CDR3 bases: TGTGCCAGCAGCTTGGGGGCGGGCTATGGCTACACCTTC.